The rows below give T cell receptor beta chains drawn from one sample of a study of chemoradiotherapy in HPV16-positive cancers. Sequencing used immunoSEQ multiplex PCR; TCRdb keeps in-frame clones, though not all of them. The repertoire holds 29,000 or so clones, with 90% to 95% as singletons. The material sequenced was blood, taken from a patient who underwent chemoradiotherapy. The receptors here all came from a human donor with HPV-associated anogenital cancer. Both conserved end residues are trimmed from each CDR3. Size tells how often a clone was seen (once, few, many) or the class of an expanded clone, and some rows leave it out.

clone_size: NA; j_call: TRBJ1-1; v_call: TRBV10-3; cdr3_aa: AISELLMNTEAF
clone_size: NA; j_call: TRBJ2-1; v_call: TRBV7-9; cdr3_aa: ASSGPTGAREQF
clone_size: NA; j_call: TRBJ1-2; v_call: TRBV6-6; cdr3_aa: ASSRITGHEGSYT
clone_size: NA; j_call: TRBJ1-4; v_call: TRBV6-5; cdr3_aa: ASKESGEKLF
clone_size: NA; j_call: TRBJ2-5; v_call: TRBV5-1; cdr3_aa: ASSLGTSGTKETQY
clone_size: NA; j_call: TRBJ2-5; v_call: TRBV7-2; cdr3_aa: ASSGGAGETQY
clone_size: few; j_call: TRBJ1-1; v_call: TRBV4-1; cdr3_aa: ASSQAWGARGNTEAF
clone_size: NA; j_call: TRBJ1-2; v_call: TRBV28; cdr3_aa: ASSFSSSKNYGYT
clone_size: NA; j_call: TRBJ1-2; v_call: TRBV2; cdr3_aa: ASSEGPVGGYT
clone_size: once; j_call: TRBJ2-2; v_call: TRBV6-6; cdr3_aa: ASSNWRGTTGELF
clone_size: NA; j_call: TRBJ1-3; v_call: TRBV10-3; cdr3_aa: ATGAGASSGNTIY
clone_size: NA; j_call: TRBJ1-1; v_call: TRBV10-3; cdr3_aa: AISPTGDYTEAF
clone_size: NA; j_call: TRBJ2-3; v_call: TRBV28; cdr3_aa: ASSSTSGRGVGTQY
clone_size: NA; j_call: TRBJ1-1; v_call: TRBV7-9; cdr3_aa: ASSGGSFPEAF
clone_size: NA; j_call: TRBJ2-5; v_call: TRBV5-1; cdr3_aa: ASSRSWTQQETQY
clone_size: NA; j_call: TRBJ2-3; v_call: TRBV27; cdr3_aa: ASSHSGLAGTDTQY
clone_size: NA; j_call: TRBJ1-1; v_call: TRBV28; cdr3_aa: ASSPPRMNTEAF
clone_size: NA; j_call: TRBJ1-1; v_call: TRBV7-9; cdr3_aa: ASRLQRFTEAF
clone_size: NA; j_call: TRBJ2-2; v_call: TRBV5-1; cdr3_aa: ASSLAVQGETGELF
clone_size: NA; j_call: TRBJ2-7; v_call: TRBV14; cdr3_aa: ASSRDFGGTGGREQY
clone_size: NA; j_call: TRBJ2-5; v_call: TRBV9; cdr3_aa: ASSVGGSYQETQY
clone_size: NA; j_call: TRBJ1-1; v_call: TRBV4-2; cdr3_aa: ASSPGGGFTEAF
clone_size: NA; j_call: TRBJ2-3; v_call: TRBV7-2; cdr3_aa: ASSVSGSTDTQY
clone_size: once; j_call: TRBJ2-2; v_call: TRBV15; cdr3_aa: ATSSLGYGELF
clone_size: NA; j_call: TRBJ2-2; v_call: TRBV9; cdr3_aa: ASSVGGLDSGELF
clone_size: NA; j_call: TRBJ2-3; v_call: TRBV4-1; cdr3_aa: ASSRGSGGNTDTQY
clone_size: NA; j_call: TRBJ2-3; v_call: TRBV7-9; cdr3_aa: ASSIGRPYTDTQY
clone_size: few; j_call: TRBJ2-7; v_call: TRBV28; cdr3_aa: ASRHYYEQY
clone_size: NA; j_call: TRBJ1-1; v_call: TRBV6-5; cdr3_aa: ASIERVFGTEAF
clone_size: NA; j_call: TRBJ1-1; v_call: TRBV7-9; cdr3_aa: ASSLAGNTEAF
clone_size: NA; j_call: TRBJ2-7; v_call: TRBV7-6; cdr3_aa: ASSPQHRSYFSYEQY
clone_size: once; j_call: TRBJ2-5; v_call: TRBV14; cdr3_aa: ASSQAAYRGLRQETQY